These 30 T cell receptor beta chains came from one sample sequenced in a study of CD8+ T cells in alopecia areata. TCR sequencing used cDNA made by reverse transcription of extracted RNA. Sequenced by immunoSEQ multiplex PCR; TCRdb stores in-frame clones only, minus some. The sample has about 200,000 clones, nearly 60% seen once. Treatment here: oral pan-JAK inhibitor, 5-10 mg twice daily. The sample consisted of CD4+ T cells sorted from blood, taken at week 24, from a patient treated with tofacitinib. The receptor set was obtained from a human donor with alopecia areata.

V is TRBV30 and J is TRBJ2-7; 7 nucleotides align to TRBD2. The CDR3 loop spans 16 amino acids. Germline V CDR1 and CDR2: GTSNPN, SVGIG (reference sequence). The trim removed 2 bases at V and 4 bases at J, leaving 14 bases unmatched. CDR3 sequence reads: CAWSSFIAGSRYEQYF. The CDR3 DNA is TGTGCCTGGAGTAGCTTTATAGCGGGCTCACGTTACGAGCAGTACTTC.

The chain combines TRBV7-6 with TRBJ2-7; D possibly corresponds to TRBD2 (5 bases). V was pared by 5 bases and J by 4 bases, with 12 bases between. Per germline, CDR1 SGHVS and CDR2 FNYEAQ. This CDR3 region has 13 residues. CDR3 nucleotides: TGTGCCAGCAGCCACGGGGTTTCGTACGAGCAGTACTTC. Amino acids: CASSHGVSYEQYF.

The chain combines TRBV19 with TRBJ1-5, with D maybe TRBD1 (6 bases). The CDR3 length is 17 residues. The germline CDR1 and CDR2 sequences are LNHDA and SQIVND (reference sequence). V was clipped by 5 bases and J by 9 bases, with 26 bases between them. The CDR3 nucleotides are TGTGCCAGTAGTCTTTCCCGTACAGGGAGCACTATCTTGCCCCAGCATTTT. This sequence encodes CASSLSRTGSTILPQHF.

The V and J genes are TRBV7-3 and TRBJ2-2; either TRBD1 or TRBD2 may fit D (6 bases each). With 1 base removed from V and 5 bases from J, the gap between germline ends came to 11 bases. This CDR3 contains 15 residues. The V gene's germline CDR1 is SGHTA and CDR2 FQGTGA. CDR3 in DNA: TGTGCCAGCAGCTTAAACGGGGGCCCAACCGGGGAGCTGTTTTTT. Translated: CASSLNGGPTGELFF. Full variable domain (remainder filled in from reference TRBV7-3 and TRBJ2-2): GAGVSQTPSNKVTEKGKYVELRCDPISGHTALYWYRQSLGQGPEFLIYFQGTGAADDSGLPNDRFFAVRPEGSVSTLKIQRTERGDSAVYLCASSLNGGPTGELFFGEGSRLTVL.

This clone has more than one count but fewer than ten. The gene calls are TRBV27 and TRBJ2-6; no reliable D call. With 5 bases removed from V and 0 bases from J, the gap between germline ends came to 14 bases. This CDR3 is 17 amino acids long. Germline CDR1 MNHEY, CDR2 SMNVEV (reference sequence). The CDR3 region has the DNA TGTGCCAGCAGTCCCGATCCCCCCTACTCTGGGGCCAACGTCCTGACTTTC. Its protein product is CASSPDPPYSGANVLTF.

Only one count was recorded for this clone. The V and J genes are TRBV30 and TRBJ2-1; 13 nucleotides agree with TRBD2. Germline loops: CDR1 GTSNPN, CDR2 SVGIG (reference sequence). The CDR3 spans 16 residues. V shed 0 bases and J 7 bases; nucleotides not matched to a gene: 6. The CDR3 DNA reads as TGTGCCTGGAGTGTCCCCGGACTAGCGGGAGATAATGAGCAGTTCTTC. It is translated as CAWSVPGLAGDNEQFF.

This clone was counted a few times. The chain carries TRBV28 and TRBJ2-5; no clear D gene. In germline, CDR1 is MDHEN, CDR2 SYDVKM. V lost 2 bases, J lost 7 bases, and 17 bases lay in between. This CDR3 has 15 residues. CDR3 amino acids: CASSLPGTGLGTQYF. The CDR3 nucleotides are TGTGCCAGCAGTTTACCAGGAACTGGGTTAGGGACCCAGTACTTC.

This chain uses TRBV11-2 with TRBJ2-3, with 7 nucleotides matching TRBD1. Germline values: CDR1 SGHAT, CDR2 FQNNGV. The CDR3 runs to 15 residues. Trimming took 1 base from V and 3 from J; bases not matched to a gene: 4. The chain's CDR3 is CASSLAGTATDTQYF. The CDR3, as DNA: TGTGCCAGCAGCTTAGCCGGGACAGCAACAGATACGCAGTATTTT.

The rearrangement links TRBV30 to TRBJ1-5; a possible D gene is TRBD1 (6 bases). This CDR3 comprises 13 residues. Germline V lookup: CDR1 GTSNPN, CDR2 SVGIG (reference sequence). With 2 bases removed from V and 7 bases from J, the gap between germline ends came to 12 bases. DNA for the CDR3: TGTGCCTGGAGTTTGGGGGGCGGACAGCCCCAGCATTTT. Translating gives CAWSLGGGQPQHF.

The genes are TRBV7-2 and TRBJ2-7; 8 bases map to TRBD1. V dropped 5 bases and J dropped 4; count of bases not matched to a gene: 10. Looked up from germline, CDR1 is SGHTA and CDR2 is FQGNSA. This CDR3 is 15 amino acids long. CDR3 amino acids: CASSPSVDRVYEQYF. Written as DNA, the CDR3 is TGTGCCAGCAGCCCCTCCGTGGACAGGGTGTACGAGCAGTACTTC.

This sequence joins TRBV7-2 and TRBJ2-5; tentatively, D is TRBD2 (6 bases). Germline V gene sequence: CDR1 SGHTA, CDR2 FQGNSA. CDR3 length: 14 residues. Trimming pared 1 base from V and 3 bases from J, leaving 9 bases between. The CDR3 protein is CASSLVREKETQYF. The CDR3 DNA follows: TGTGCCAGCAGCTTAGTCCGGGAGAAAGAGACCCAGTACTTC.

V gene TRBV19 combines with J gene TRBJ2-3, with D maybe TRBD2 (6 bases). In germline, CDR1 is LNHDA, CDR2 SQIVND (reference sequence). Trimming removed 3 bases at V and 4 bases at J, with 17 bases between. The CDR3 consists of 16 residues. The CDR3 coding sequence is TGTGCCAGTAGTATCGCGGGACCCTTCGCATCAGATACGCAGTATTTT. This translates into CASSIAGPFASDTQYF.

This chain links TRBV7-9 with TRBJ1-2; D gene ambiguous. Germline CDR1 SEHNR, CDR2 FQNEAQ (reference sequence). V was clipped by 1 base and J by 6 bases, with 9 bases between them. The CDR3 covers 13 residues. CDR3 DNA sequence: TGTGCCAGCAGCTTAGAAGGGCTGCATGGCTACACCTTC. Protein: CASSLEGLHGYTF. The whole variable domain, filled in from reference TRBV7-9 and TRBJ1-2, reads DTGVSQNPRHKITKRGQNVTFRCDPISEHNRLYWYRQTLGQGPEFLTYFQNEAQLEKSRLLSDRFSAERPKGSFSTLEIQRTEQGDSAMYLCASSLEGLHGYTFGSGTRLTVV.

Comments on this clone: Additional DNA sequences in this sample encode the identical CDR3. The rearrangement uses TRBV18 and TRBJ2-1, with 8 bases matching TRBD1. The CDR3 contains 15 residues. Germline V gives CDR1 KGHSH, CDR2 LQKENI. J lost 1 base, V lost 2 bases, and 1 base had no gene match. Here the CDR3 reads CASSPGQGSYNEQFF. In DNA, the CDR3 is TGTGCCAGCTCACCAGGACAGGGTTCCTACAATGAGCAGTTCTTC.

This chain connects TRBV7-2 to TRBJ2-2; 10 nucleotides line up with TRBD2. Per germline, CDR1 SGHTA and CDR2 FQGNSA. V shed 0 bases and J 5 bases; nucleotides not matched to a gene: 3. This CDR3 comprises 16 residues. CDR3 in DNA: TGTGCCAGCAGCTTAGCGGCTAGCGGGAGTACCGGGGAGCTGTTTTTT. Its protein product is CASSLAASGSTGELFF.

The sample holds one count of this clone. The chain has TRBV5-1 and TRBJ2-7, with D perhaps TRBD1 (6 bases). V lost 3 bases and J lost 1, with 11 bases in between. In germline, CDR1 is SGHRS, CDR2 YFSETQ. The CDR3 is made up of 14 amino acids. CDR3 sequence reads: CASSSGQPSYEQYF. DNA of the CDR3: TGCGCCAGCAGCTCGGGACAACCGTCCTACGAGCAGTACTTC.

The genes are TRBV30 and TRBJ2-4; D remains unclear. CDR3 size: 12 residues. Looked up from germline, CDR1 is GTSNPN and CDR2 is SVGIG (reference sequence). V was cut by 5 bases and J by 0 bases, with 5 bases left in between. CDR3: CAWAVAKNIQYF. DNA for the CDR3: TGTGCCTGGGCGGTAGCCAAAAACATTCAGTACTTC.

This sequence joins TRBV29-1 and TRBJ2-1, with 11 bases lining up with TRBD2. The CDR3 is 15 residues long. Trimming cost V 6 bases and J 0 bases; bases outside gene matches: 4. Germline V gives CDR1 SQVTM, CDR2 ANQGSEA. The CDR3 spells CSVTLAGGSYNEQFF. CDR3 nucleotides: TGCAGCGTGACTCTAGCGGGGGGCTCCTACAATGAGCAGTTCTTC.

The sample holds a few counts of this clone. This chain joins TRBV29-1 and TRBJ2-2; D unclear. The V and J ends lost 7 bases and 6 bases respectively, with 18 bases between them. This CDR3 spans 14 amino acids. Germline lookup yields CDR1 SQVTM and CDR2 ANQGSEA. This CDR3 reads CSARSQSSPGELFF. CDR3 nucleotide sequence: TGCAGCGCCCGCTCCCAGTCTTCGCCCGGGGAGCTGTTTTTT.

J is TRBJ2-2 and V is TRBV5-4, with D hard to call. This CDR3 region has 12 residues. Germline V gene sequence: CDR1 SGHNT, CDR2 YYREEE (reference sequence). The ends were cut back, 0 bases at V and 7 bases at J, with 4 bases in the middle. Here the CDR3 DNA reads TGTGCCAGCAGCTTGGACGTCGGGGAGCTGTTTTTT. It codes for CASSLDVGELFF.

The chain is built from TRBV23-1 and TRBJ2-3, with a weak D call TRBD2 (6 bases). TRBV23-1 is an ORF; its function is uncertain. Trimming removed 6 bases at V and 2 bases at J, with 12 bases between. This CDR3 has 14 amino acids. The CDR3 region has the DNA TGCGCCAGCAGCCGGGGGACTCACACAGATACGCAGTATTTT. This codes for CASSRGTHTDTQYF.

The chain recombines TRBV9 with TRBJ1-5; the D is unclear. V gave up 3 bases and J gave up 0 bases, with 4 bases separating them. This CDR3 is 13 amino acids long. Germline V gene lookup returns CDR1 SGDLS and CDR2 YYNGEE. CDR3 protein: CASSAYSNQPQHF. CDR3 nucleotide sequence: TGTGCCAGCAGCGCATATAGCAATCAGCCCCAGCATTTT.

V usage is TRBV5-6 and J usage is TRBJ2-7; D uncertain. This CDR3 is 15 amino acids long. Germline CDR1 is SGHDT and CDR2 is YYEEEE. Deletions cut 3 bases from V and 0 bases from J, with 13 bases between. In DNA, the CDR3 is TGTGCCAGCAGCTCCGGACGGATCAGCTCCTACGAGCAGTACTTC. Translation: CASSSGRISSYEQYF.

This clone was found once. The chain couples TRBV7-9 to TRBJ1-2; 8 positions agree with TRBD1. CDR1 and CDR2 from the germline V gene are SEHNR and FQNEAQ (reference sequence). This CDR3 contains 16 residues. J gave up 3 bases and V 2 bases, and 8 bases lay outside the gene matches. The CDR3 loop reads CASSLTRDRTDYGYTF. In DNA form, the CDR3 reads TGTGCCAGCAGCTTAACTCGGGACAGGACTGACTATGGCTACACCTTC.

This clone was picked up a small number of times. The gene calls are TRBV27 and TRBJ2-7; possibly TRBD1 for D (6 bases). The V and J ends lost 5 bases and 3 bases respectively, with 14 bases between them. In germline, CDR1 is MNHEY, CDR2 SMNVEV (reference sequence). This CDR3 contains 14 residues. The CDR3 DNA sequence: TGTGCCAGCAGTCCAAGACAGGTTCACTACGAGCAGTACTTC. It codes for CASSPRQVHYEQYF.

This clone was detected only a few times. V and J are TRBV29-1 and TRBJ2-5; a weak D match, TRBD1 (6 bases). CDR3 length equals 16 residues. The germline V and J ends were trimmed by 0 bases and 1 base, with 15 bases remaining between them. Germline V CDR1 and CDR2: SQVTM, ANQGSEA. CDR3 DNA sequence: TGCAGCGTTGAAGATCGTGGGGGCGACAGCCAAGAGACCCAGTACTTC. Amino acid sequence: CSVEDRGGDSQETQYF.

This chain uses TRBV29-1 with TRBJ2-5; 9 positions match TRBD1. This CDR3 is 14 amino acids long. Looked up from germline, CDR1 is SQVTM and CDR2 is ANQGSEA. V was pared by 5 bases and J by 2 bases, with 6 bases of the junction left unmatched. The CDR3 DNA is TGCAGCGTTTTTGGGACAGGGATACAAGAGACCCAGTACTTC. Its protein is CSVFGTGIQETQYF.

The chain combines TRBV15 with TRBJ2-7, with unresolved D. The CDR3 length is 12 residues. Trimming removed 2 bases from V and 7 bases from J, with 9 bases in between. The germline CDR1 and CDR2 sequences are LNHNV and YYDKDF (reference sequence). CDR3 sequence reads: CATSRREAEQYF. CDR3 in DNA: TGTGCCACCAGCAGACGCGAGGCAGAGCAGTACTTC.

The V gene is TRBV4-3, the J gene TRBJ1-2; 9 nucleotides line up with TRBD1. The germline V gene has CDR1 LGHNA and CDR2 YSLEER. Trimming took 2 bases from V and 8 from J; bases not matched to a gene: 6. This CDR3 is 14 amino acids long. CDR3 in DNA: TGCGCCAGCAGCCAAAAGGGGACAGGGCTCGGCTACACCTTC. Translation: CASSQKGTGLGYTF.

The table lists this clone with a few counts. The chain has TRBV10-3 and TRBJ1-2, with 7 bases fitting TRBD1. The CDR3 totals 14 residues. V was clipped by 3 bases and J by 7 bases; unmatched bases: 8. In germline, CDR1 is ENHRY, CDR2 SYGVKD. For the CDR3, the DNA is TGTGCCATCAGTGACGATGACAGGGAAGGTGGCTACACCTTC. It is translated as CAISDDDREGGYTF.